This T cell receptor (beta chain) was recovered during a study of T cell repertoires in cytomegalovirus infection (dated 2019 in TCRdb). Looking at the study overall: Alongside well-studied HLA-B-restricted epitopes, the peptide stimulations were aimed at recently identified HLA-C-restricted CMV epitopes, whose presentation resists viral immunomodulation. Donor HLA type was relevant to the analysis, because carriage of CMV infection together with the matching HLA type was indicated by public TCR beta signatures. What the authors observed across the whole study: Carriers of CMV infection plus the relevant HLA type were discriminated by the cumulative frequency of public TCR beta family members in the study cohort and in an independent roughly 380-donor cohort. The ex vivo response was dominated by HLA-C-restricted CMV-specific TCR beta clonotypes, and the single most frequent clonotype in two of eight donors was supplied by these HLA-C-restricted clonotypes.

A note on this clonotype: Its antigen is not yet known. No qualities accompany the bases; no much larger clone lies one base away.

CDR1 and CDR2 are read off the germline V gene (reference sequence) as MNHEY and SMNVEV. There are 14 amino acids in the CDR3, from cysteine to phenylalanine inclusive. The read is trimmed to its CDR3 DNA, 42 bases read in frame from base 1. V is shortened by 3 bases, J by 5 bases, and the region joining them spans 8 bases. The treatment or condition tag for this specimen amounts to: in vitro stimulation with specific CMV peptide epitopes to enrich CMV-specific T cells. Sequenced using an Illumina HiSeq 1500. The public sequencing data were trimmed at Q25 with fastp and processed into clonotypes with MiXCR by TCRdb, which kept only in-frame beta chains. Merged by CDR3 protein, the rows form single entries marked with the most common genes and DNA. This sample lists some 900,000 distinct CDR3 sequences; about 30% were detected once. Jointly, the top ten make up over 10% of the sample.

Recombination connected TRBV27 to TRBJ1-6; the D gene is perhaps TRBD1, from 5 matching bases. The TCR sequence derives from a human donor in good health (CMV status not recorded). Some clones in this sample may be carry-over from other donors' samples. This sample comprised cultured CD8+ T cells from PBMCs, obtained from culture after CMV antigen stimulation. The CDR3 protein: CASSFGADNSPLHF. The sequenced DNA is TGTGCCAGCAGTTTCGGGGCGGATAATTCACCCCTCCACTTT.